The clone carrying this T cell receptor (beta chain) was recorded a few times. What it binds is not known. A single record per CDR3 protein comes from TCRdb applying MiXCR to the reads. This repertoire shows hundreds of thousands of distinct CDR3 sequences, 20% to 30% found once; its top ten account for 7.5% to 9%. These data come from a study of T cell repertoires in cytomegalovirus infection. Study in general: Evidence of both CMV infection and a matching HLA type came from public TCR beta signatures. General observations from the study: It was HLA-C-restricted CMV-specific TCR beta clonotypes that dominated the response ex vivo. Individuals carrying CMV plus the relevant HLA were identified by cumulative frequency of public TCR beta families.

CDR1 and CDR2 (germline): SGHRS, YFSETQ. There are 14 residues in the CDR3. Trimming shortened V by 0 bases and J by 4 bases, and 7 bases separated the two germline ends. This sequence originates from a human donor in good health (CMV status not recorded). Some clones in this sample may be carry-over from other donors' samples. The chain employs TRBV5-1 and TRBJ1-4; unclear D gene. The sample taken for sequencing was CD8+ T cells from PBMCs. DNA for the CDR3: TGCGCCAGCAGCTTGGACACTGGTAATGAAAAACTGTTTTTT. Translating gives CASSLDTGNEKLFF.